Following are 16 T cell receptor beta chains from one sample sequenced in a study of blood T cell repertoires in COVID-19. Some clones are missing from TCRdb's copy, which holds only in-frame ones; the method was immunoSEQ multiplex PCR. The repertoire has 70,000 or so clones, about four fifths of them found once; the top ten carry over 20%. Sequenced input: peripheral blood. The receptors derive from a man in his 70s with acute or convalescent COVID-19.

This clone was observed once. CDR3 in amino acids: CASSTPAGDTQYF. In DNA form, the CDR3 reads TGTGCCAGCAGTACGCCAGCAGGGGATACGCAGTATTTT. The J gene is TRBJ2-3, the V gene TRBV28; possibly TRBD1 for D (5 bases). The CDR3 totals 13 residues. Germline CDR1 and CDR2: MDHEN and SYDVKM. V was pared by 5 bases and J by 6 bases, with 12 bases between.

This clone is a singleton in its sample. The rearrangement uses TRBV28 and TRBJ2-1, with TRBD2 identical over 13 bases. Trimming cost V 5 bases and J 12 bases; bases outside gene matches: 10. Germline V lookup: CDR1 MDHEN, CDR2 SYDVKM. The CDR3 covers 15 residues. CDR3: CASSTTSGRAYAQFF. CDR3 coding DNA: TGTGCCAGCAGTACCACTAGCGGGAGGGCGTATGCGCAGTTCTTC. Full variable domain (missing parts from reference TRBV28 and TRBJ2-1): DVKVTQSSRYLVKRTGEKVFLECVQDMDHENMFWYRQDPGLGLRLIYFSYDVKMKEKGDIPEGYSVSREKKERFSLILESASTNQTSMYLCASSTTSGRAYAQFFGPGTRLTVL.

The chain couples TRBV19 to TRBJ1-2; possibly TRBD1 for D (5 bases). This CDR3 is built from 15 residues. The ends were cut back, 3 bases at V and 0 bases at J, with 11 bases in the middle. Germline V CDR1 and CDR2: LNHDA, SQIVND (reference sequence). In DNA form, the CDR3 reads TGTGCCAGTAGTATCCCCACGACAGCTAACTATGGCTACACCTTC. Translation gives CASSIPTTANYGYTF.

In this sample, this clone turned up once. The CDR3 protein is CASSERTASSGANVLTF. As DNA, the CDR3 is TGTGCCAGCAGTGAGAGGACAGCGAGCTCTGGGGCCAACGTCCTGACTTTC. V usage is TRBV27 and J usage is TRBJ2-6; tentatively, D is TRBD1 (6 bases). Germline V CDR1 and CDR2: MNHEY, SMNVEV (reference sequence). Trimming stripped 5 bases from V and 0 bases from J, with 14 bases between. CDR3 length: 17 residues.

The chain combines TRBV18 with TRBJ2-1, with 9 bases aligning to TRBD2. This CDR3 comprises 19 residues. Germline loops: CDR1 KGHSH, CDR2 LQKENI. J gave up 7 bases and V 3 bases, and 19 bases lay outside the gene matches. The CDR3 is CASSPAVFLRVAGVNEQFF. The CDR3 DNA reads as TGTGCCAGCTCACCCGCAGTATTTTTGAGGGTAGCGGGAGTTAATGAGCAGTTCTTC. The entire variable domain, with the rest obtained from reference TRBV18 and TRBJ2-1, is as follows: NAGVMQNPRHLVRRRGQEARLRCSPMKGHSHVYWYRQLPEEGLKFMVYLQKENIIDESGMPKERFSAEFPKEGPSILRIQQVVRGDSAAYFCASSPAVFLRVAGVNEQFFGPGTRLTVL.

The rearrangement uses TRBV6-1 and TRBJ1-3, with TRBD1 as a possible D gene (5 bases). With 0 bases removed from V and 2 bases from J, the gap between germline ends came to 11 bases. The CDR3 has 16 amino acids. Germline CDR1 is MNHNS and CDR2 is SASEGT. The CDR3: CASSEAGPGAGNTIYF. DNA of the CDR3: TGTGCCAGCAGTGAAGCGGGACCGGGGGCTGGAAACACCATATATTTT.

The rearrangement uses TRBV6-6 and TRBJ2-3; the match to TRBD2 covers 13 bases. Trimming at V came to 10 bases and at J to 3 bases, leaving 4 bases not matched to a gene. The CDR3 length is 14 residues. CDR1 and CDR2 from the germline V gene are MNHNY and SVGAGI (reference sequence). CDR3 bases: TGTGCCACGCGGACTAGCGGGAGTACAGATACGCAGTATTTT. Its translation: CATRTSGSTDTQYF.

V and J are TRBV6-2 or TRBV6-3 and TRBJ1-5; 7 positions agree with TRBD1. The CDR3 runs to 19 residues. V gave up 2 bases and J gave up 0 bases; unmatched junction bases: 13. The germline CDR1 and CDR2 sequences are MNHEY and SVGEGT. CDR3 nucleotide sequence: TGTGCCAGCAGTTACCTTCAACGACAGGGAGGATATAGCAATCAGCCCCAGCATTTT. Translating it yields CASSYLQRQGGYSNQPQHF.

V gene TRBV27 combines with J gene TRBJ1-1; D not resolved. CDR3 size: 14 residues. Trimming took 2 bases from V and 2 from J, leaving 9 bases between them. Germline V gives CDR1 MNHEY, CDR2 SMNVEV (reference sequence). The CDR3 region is CASSLDGLNTEAFF. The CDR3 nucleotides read TGTGCCAGCAGTTTAGATGGACTAAACACTGAAGCTTTCTTT.

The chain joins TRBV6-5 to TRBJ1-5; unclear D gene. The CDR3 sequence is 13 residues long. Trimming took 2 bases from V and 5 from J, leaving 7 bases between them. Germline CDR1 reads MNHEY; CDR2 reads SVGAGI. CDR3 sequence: CASSYKGDQPQHF. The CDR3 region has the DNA TGTGCCAGCAGTTACAAGGGAGATCAGCCCCAGCATTTT.

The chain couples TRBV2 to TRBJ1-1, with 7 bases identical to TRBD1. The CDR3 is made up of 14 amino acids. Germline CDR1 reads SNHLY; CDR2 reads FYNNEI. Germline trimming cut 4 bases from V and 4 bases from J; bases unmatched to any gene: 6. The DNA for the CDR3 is TGTGCCAGCAGTGGTAGACAGGGTGGCACTGAAGCTTTCTTT. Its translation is CASSGRQGGTEAFF. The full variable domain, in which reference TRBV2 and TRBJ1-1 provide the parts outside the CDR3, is EPEVTQTPSHQVTQMGQEVILRCVPISNHLYFYWYRQILGQKVEFLVSFYNNEISEKSEIFDDQFSVERPDGSNFTLKIRSTKLEDSAMYFCASSGRQGGTEAFFGQGTRLTVV.

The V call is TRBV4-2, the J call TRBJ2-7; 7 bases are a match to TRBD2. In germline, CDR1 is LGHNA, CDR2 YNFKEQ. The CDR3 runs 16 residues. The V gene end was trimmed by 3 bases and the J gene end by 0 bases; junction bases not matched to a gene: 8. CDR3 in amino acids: CASSQRGGGGSYEQYF. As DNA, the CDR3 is TGTGCCAGCAGCCAGAGAGGTGGCGGGGGCTCCTACGAGCAGTACTTC.

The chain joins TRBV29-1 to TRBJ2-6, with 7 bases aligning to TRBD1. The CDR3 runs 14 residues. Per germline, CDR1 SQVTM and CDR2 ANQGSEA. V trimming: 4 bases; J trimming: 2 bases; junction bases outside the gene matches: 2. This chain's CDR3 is CSVGQGTGANVLTF. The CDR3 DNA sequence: TGCAGCGTTGGACAGGGAACTGGGGCCAACGTCCTGACTTTC.

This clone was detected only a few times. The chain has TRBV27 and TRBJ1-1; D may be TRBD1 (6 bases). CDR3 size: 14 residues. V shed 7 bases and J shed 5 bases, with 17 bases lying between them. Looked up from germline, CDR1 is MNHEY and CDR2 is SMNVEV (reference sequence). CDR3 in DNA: TGTGCCAGCACCCCAGGGTTAGGGGGAACTGAAGCTTTCTTT. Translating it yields CASTPGLGGTEAFF.

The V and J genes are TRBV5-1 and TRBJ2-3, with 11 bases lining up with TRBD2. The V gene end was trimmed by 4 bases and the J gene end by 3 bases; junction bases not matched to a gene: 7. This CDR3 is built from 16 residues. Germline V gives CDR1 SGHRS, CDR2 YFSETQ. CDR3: CASSPPGLAATDTQYF. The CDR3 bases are TGCGCCAGCAGCCCACCGGGACTAGCGGCTACAGATACGCAGTATTTT.

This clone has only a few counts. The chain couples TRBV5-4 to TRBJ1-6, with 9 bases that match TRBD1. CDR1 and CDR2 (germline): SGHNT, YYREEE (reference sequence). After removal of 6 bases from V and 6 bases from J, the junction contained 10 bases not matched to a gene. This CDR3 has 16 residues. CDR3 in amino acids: CASNLNRGLGNSPLHF. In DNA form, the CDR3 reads TGTGCCAGCAACCTAAACAGGGGGCTGGGTAATTCACCCCTCCACTTT.